This paragraph covers one T cell receptor beta chain sequence. Its antigen is not identified. The data are from a study of T cell responses to AZD1222 COVID-19 vaccine. This table comes from immunoSEQ multiplex PCR, and its TCRdb copy is limited to in-frame clones, with some not included. The table lists 160,000 or so clones, about 91% of them singletons, with 1.1% in the top ten. V dropped 2 bases and J dropped 2 bases, with 13 bases sitting between them. The CDR3 is 17 residues long. Germline assignment: CDR1 MNHNS and CDR2 SASEGT. Study observations and caveats: Repertoires were sampled only after the peak T cell response. As reported, nearly half of all spike-specific TCRs target variant regions that are unmutated. Spike-specific TCR breadth and depth were elevated following two AZD1222 doses. It was only a handful of AZD1222 recipients who were seropositive at baseline.

The gene calls are TRBV6-1 and TRBJ2-6; D perhaps matches TRBD2 (7 bases). The TCR originated in an adult who received the AZD1222 COVID-19 vaccine. Sequencing was performed on peripheral blood, taken 28 days after the second AZD1222 dose. DNA of the CDR3: TGTGCCAGCAGTGAATCCCCGGGGGGCGCTGGGGCCAACGTCCTGACTTTC. It yields the protein CASSESPGGAGANVLTF.